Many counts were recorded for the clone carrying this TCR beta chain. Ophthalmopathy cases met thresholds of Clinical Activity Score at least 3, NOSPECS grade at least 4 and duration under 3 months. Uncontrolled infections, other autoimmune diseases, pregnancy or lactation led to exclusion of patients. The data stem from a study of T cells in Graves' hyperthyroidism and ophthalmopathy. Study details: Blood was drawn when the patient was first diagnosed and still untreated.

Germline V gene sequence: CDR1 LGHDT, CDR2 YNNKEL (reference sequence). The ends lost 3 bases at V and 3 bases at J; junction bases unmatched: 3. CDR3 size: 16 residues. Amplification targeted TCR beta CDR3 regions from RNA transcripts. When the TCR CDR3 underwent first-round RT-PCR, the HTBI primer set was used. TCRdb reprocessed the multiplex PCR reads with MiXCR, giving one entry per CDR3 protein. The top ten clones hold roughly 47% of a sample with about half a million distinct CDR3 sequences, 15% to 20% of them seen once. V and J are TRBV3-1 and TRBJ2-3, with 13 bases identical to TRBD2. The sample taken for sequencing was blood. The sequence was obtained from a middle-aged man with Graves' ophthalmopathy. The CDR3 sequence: CASSQRGLAGTDTQYF. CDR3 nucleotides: TGTGCCAGCAGCCAGCGGGGACTAGCGGGAACAGATACGCAGTATTTT.